This entry lists 32 T cell receptor beta chains sequenced from one sample in a study of PD-L1 blockade in urothelial cancer. Method: immunoSEQ multiplex PCR; TCRdb's copy keeps in-frame clones and lacks some. The sample holds 58,000 or so clones, roughly 79% seen once. Time point here: pretreatment peripheral blood. Source: PBMCs, taken around atezolizumab (anti-PD-L1) treatment. These receptors all come from a man aged 70-80 years with urothelial cancer.

This clone has just one count. The V gene is TRBV6-6, the J gene TRBJ2-5; 7 bases line up with TRBD1. The CDR3 length is 16 residues. Germline V gene data show CDR1 as MNHNY and CDR2 as SVGAGI (reference sequence). The trim removed 10 bases at V and 2 bases at J, leaving 16 bases unmatched. The CDR3 loop reads CATKLLTDRTQETQYF. The CDR3 DNA is TGTGCCACCAAGCTTCTGACGGACAGGACACAAGAGACCCAGTACTTC.

In this sample, this clone turned up a few times. V gene TRBV30 combines with J gene TRBJ2-3; 7 nucleotides match TRBD2. CDR3 length: 12 amino acids. Germline V gene data show CDR1 as GTSNPN and CDR2 as SVGIG (reference sequence). Trimming removed 5 bases from V and 6 bases from J; junction bases left unmatched: 5. The CDR3, as DNA: TGTGCCTGGGGACTAGGCAGTGATACGCAGTATTTT. As protein: CAWGLGSDTQYF.

The rearrangement uses TRBV5-6 and TRBJ2-1, with TRBD2 matching 11 bases. Germline V CDR1 and CDR2: SGHDT, YYEEEE. CDR3 length: 16 residues. Trimming took 2 bases from V and 4 from J; bases not matched to a gene: 5. CDR3 DNA: TGTGCCAGCAGCTTCTCCGGGACTAGCGGTTACAATGAGCAGTTCTTC. As protein: CASSFSGTSGYNEQFF.

The rearrangement links TRBV5-1 to TRBJ2-7, with 7 positions matching TRBD1. The ends lost 4 bases at V and 3 bases at J; junction bases unmatched: 7. Germline V CDR1 and CDR2: SGHRS, YFSETQ. The CDR3 is 14 residues long. CDR3 amino acids: CASSPGTVSYEQYF. The CDR3 nucleotides are TGCGCCAGCAGCCCCGGGACAGTAAGCTACGAGCAGTACTTC.

This clone was observed a handful of times. The V call is TRBV21-1, the J call TRBJ1-5. TRBV21-1 is designated a pseudogene. The CDR3 contains 20 residues. The CDR3 sequence is CASSKVGGQARAMGNQPQHF. The CDR3 coding sequence is TGTGCCAGCAGCAAAGTCGGGGGGCAGGCGAGGGCTATGGGCAATCAGCCCCAGCATTTT.

The gene calls are TRBV2 and TRBJ2-7; tentative D call: TRBD2 (6 bases). V lost 7 bases to trimming and J lost 7 bases, with 20 bases between them. The CDR3 is made up of 14 amino acids. From germline, CDR1 is SNHLY and CDR2 FYNNEI. CDR3 coding DNA: TGTGCCAGCACCCTGGGGCGATTGGGGGGTGAGCAGTACTTC. It yields the protein CASTLGRLGGEQYF. Full variable domain (missing parts from reference TRBV2 and TRBJ2-7): EPEVTQTPSHQVTQMGQEVILRCVPISNHLYFYWYRQILGQKVEFLVSFYNNEISEKSEIFDDQFSVERPDGSNFTLKIRSTKLEDSAMYFCASTLGRLGGEQYFGPGTRLTVT.

The table lists this clone with a few counts. The rearrangement links TRBV19 to TRBJ1-2; D is ambiguous. Germline values: CDR1 LNHDA, CDR2 SQIVND (reference sequence). The CDR3 sequence is 14 residues long. The V end lost 3 bases, the J end lost 3 bases, and 11 bases lay between the germline ends. The CDR3 DNA follows: TGTGCCAGTAGTATGAGGTCGGAGGACTATGGCTACACCTTC. This codes for CASSMRSEDYGYTF.

The chain is built from TRBV6-4 and TRBJ2-3; TRBD2 matches at 15 bases. V lost 4 bases, J lost 0 bases, and 8 bases stayed unmatched. Germline V gives CDR1 MRHNA, CDR2 SNTAGT. The CDR3 extends over 19 amino acids. The CDR3 nucleotides read TGTGCCAGCAGTGCCGGAGGGACTAGCGGGAGGACTAGCACAGATACGCAGTATTTT. It codes for CASSAGGTSGRTSTDTQYF.

V usage is TRBV18 and J usage is TRBJ2-2; D gene uncertain. Germline V lookup: CDR1 KGHSH, CDR2 LQKENI. V was pared by 4 bases and J by 1 base, with 7 bases between. The CDR3 is 14 amino acids. CDR3 coding DNA: TGTGCCAGCTCACGAGGCCAGAACACCGGGGAGCTGTTTTTT. Its protein product is CASSRGQNTGELFF.

J is TRBJ2-1 and V is TRBV10-3; D is unclear. Germline CDR1 reads ENHRY; CDR2 reads SYGVKD. The V gene lost 4 bases and the J gene lost 0 bases, with 10 bases spanning the gap. This CDR3 has 15 amino acids. The CDR3 protein is CAISAQESSYNEQFF. Written as DNA, the CDR3 is TGTGCCATCAGTGCTCAGGAAAGCTCCTACAATGAGCAGTTCTTC.

This chain uses TRBV5-6 with TRBJ1-4, with 7 bases aligning to TRBD1. V was pared by 4 bases and J by 11 bases, with 8 bases of the junction left unmatched. The germline CDR1 and CDR2 sequences are SGHDT and YYEEEE. This CDR3 is built from 13 residues. CDR3: CASSPPGGTKLFF. The CDR3 DNA is TGTGCCAGCAGCCCTCCAGGGGGGACGAAACTGTTTTTT.

The chain links TRBV19 to TRBJ1-2; a weak D match, TRBD1 (5 bases). Trimming removed 7 bases from V and 8 bases from J, with 17 bases in between. From germline, CDR1 is LNHDA and CDR2 SQIVND (reference sequence). CDR3 length: 13 residues. The chain's CDR3 is CASTDARVGGYTF. The CDR3, as DNA: TGTGCCAGTACCGATGCCAGGGTAGGAGGCTACACCTTC.

The V and J genes are TRBV5-1 and TRBJ1-2, with TRBD1 matching 7 bases. The CDR3 is 15 residues long. CDR1 and CDR2 from the germline V gene are SGHRS and YFSETQ. The trim removed 0 bases at V and 4 bases at J, leaving 6 bases unmatched. The CDR3 DNA sequence: TGCGCCAGCAGCTTGGACGGACAGGCCCCCTATGGCTACACCTTC. Its protein product is CASSLDGQAPYGYTF.

The chain couples TRBV6-1 to TRBJ1-1; 7 bases are a match to TRBD1. Germline V lookup: CDR1 MNHNS, CDR2 SASEGT. V trimming: 6 bases; J trimming: 7 bases; junction bases outside the gene matches: 8. This CDR3 has 13 amino acids. The CDR3 protein is CASRLTQGVEAFF. The CDR3, as DNA: TGTGCCAGCAGGTTAACTCAGGGGGTTGAAGCTTTCTTT.

The rearrangement joins TRBV6-5 to TRBJ1-1; the match to TRBD1 covers 10 bases. Trimming removed 2 bases from V and 0 bases from J; junction bases left unmatched: 0. The CDR3 consists of 15 residues. Germline CDR1 and CDR2: MNHEY and SVGAGI. Written as DNA, the CDR3 is TGTGCCAGCAGTTACGGGACAGGGGTGAACACTGAAGCTTTCTTT. Amino acids: CASSYGTGVNTEAFF.

The chain employs TRBV11-2 and TRBJ2-7, with 8 bases matching TRBD2. Germline V gene lookup returns CDR1 SGHAT and CDR2 FQNNGV. The CDR3 runs to 15 residues. V shed 5 bases, J shed 6 bases, and the junction held 12 bases outside the gene matches. DNA for the CDR3: TGTGCCAGCAGCCCTAGAGGGACCCGGGGGGGCGAGCAGTACTTC. Amino acids: CASSPRGTRGGEQYF. Combining the CDR3 with reference TRBV11-2 and TRBJ2-7 gives the whole variable domain EAGVAQSPRYKIIEKRQSVAFWCNPISGHATLYWYQQILGQGPKLLIQFQNNGVVDDSQLPKDRFSAERLKGVDSTLKIQPAKLEDSAVYLCASSPRGTRGGEQYFGPGTRLTVT.

This sequence joins TRBV5-1 and TRBJ2-5; 12 bases agree with TRBD2. Germline CDR1 is SGHRS and CDR2 is YFSETQ. The CDR3 is 16 amino acids. J was trimmed by 2 bases and V by 4 bases; bases with no gene match: 6. The CDR3 DNA reads as TGCGCCAGCAGCGCCGGGACTAGCGGGCTTCAAGAGACCCAGTACTTC. Translating gives CASSAGTSGLQETQYF.

The chain couples TRBV7-8 to TRBJ2-7; the match to TRBD2 covers 12 bases. The V segment lost 5 bases and the J segment 5 bases; nucleotides outside the gene matches: 7. The V gene's germline CDR1 is SGHVS and CDR2 FQNEAQ. The CDR3 is 15 amino acids. CDR3 amino acids: CASSSRTSGKDEQYF. The CDR3 bases are TGTGCCAGCAGCAGCCGGACTAGCGGGAAAGACGAGCAGTACTTC.

This chain connects TRBV7-6 to TRBJ2-2; TRBD2 aligns across 8 bases. The germline V gene encodes CDR1 SGHVS and CDR2 FNYEAQ. The CDR3 totals 15 residues. V lost 5 bases, J lost 6 bases, and 8 bases stayed unmatched. The CDR3: CASSLGTSSAGELFF. The CDR3 DNA reads as TGTGCCAGCAGCCTCGGGACTAGTTCCGCCGGGGAGCTGTTTTTT.

This chain joins TRBV19 and TRBJ1-5; D gene unclear. Germline V gene lookup returns CDR1 LNHDA and CDR2 SQIVND (reference sequence). The CDR3 loop spans 13 amino acids. Trimming cost V 5 bases and J 11 bases, with 16 bases left between them. DNA for the CDR3: TGTGCCAGTAGTTCCGGGAGGAATAGCGCCCAGCATTTT. Translation: CASSSGRNSAQHF.

The chain employs TRBV2 and TRBJ2-3; 7 bases fit TRBD2. Trimming cost V 5 bases and J 2 bases; bases outside gene matches: 10. The CDR3 loop spans 16 amino acids. Germline V gene sequence: CDR1 SNHLY, CDR2 FYNNEI. CDR3 nucleotide sequence: TGTGCCAGCAGTCCCCGGGCGGGAGCTTTCACAGATACGCAGTATTTT. Protein product: CASSPRAGAFTDTQYF.

The chain joins TRBV27 to TRBJ2-1; 9 bases match TRBD2. The CDR3 is made up of 16 amino acids. Looked up from germline, CDR1 is MNHEY and CDR2 is SMNVEV (reference sequence). V dropped 6 bases and J dropped 2; count of bases not matched to a gene: 8. The CDR3 reads CASSPSAGGTYNEQFF. The CDR3 DNA reads as TGTGCCAGCAGCCCCTCGGCGGGAGGGACCTACAATGAGCAGTTCTTC.

The genes are TRBV11-2 and TRBJ1-4, with a tentative D call TRBD1 (6 bases). Looked up from germline, CDR1 is SGHAT and CDR2 is FQNNGV. Trimming removed 2 bases at V and 2 bases at J, with 9 bases between. CDR3 length: 15 residues. CDR3 amino acids: CASSLNQGTNEKLFF. CDR3 nucleotides: TGTGCCAGCAGCTTAAATCAGGGGACTAATGAAAAACTGTTTTTT.

The V gene is TRBV11-2, the J gene TRBJ1-1; D not resolved. V was trimmed by 3 bases and J by 2 bases, leaving 10 bases between them. Germline CDR1 is SGHAT and CDR2 is FQNNGV. This CDR3 contains 14 residues. CDR3 DNA sequence: TGTGCCAGCAGCTTTTCAGAGGGTAACACTGAAGCTTTCTTT. This encodes CASSFSEGNTEAFF.

The rearrangement links TRBV7-9 to TRBJ2-7; maybe TRBD2 (5 bases). V lost 8 bases and J lost 0, with 8 bases in between. Germline loops: CDR1 SEHNR, CDR2 FQNEAQ (reference sequence). This CDR3 contains 12 residues. The CDR3 reads CASGRDSYEQYF. The CDR3 nucleotides are TGTGCCAGCGGTCGGGACTCCTACGAGCAGTACTTC.

The V and J genes are TRBV7-9 and TRBJ2-1; a possible D gene is TRBD1 (6 bases). Trimming stripped 0 bases from V and 7 bases from J, with 13 bases between. The CDR3 totals 15 residues. CDR1 is SEHNR and CDR2 is FQNEAQ in the germline V gene (reference sequence). This chain's CDR3 is CASSLALGQLNEQFF. CDR3 bases: TGTGCCAGCAGCTTAGCGTTAGGACAGCTTAATGAGCAGTTCTTC.

This clone was seen once. CDR3 nucleotides: TGTGCCAGTAGTATAGGGGAGGGTCCCTACGAGCAGTACTTC. Its protein product is CASSIGEGPYEQYF. The chain has TRBV19 and TRBJ2-7; 7 nucleotides align to TRBD2. The CDR3 spans 14 residues. V gave up 1 base and J gave up 2 bases; unmatched junction bases: 2. CDR1 and CDR2 from the germline V gene are LNHDA and SQIVND (reference sequence).

The chain employs TRBV28 and TRBJ1-5; 8 nucleotides match TRBD1. Germline values: CDR1 MDHEN, CDR2 SYDVKM. The ends lost 5 bases at V and 8 bases at J; junction bases unmatched: 8. This CDR3 comprises 14 residues. CDR3 nucleotide sequence: TGTGCCAGCAGTCTCAGGACAGGGTCCGAGCCCCAGCATTTT. Encoded protein: CASSLRTGSEPQHF.

J is TRBJ2-1 and V is TRBV5-1; TRBD2 aligns across 10 bases. This CDR3 comprises 16 residues. The V segment lost 3 bases and the J segment 9 bases; nucleotides outside the gene matches: 12. From germline, CDR1 is SGHRS and CDR2 YFSETQ. CDR3 protein: CASSSSGRGTAGEQFF. In DNA form, the CDR3 reads TGCGCCAGCAGCTCCAGCGGGAGGGGAACGGCAGGTGAGCAGTTCTTC.

This clone has a handful of counts. The rearrangement uses TRBV10-2 and TRBJ2-3, with TRBD2 as a possible D gene (6 bases). The V and J ends lost 2 bases and 4 bases respectively, with 10 bases between them. The CDR3 covers 14 residues. CDR1 and CDR2 (germline): WSHSY, SAAADI. CDR3 bases: TGCGCCAGCAGTGAGCAGGGAGGTCCAGATACGCAGTATTTT. As protein: CASSEQGGPDTQYF.

The V and J genes are TRBV5-1 and TRBJ2-1, with 8 nucleotides matching TRBD1. This CDR3 contains 16 residues. The germline gives CDR1 SGHRS, CDR2 YFSETQ. The V segment lost 0 bases and the J segment 1 base; nucleotides outside the gene matches: 3. The CDR3 DNA sequence: TGCGCCAGCAGCTTGGAGGGGACAGGATCCTACAATGAGCAGTTCTTC. Its protein is CASSLEGTGSYNEQFF.

The chain employs TRBV9 and TRBJ2-3; possibly TRBD2 for D (5 bases). The germline V and J ends were trimmed by 6 bases and 2 bases, with 10 bases remaining between them. This CDR3 has 13 residues. Germline V CDR1 and CDR2: SGDLS, YYNGEE. The CDR3 is CASNRGPTDTQYF. The CDR3, as DNA: TGTGCCAGCAACCGCGGGCCCACAGATACGCAGTATTTT.